This T cell receptor beta chain emerged from a study of cytomegalovirus exposure and HLA in healthy donors. Findings of the study overall: A later analysis showed HLA-associated TCR beta chains outstripping equally common others in clonal expansion.

The PCR had 60 Vbeta and 13 Jbeta primers. Under the authors' procedure: It was a later analysis that counted tens of millions of unique TCR beta chains, of which roughly 11 million were shared. Assay: immunoSEQ multiplex PCR; the TCRdb copy retains only in-frame clones and omits some. V and J calls and clone size come straight from that table; D and trimming were deduced from the DNA. The sample lists approximately 100,000 clones, approximately 64% occurring once. Concerning this clone: Its matching antigen is unknown.

V shed 2 bases and J 6 bases; nucleotides not matched to a gene: 9. Germline CDR1 is SEHNR and CDR2 is FQNEAQ (reference sequence). The CDR3 runs 16 residues. The specimen was PBMCs. The rearrangement joins TRBV7-9 to TRBJ2-3; 9 bases align to TRBD2. The receptor was isolated from a woman aged 45-60 years in good health and CMV-seronegative. The CDR3 DNA reads as TGTGCCAGCAGCTTAATTCTGCGGGGGGGCCCCGATACGCAGTATTTT. This translates into CASSLILRGGPDTQYF.